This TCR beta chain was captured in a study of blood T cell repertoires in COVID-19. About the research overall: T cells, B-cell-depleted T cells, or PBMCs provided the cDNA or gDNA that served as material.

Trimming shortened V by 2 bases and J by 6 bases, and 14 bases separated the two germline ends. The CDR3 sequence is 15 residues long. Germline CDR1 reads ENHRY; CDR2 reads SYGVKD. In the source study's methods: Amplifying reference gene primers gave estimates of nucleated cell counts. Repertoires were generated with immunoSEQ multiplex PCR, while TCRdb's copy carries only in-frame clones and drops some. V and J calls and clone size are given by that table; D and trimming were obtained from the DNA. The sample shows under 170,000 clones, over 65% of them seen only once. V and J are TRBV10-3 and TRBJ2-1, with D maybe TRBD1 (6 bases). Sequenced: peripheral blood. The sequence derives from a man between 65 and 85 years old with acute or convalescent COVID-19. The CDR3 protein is CAISELQGLSNEQFF. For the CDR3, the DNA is TGTGCCATCAGTGAGCTACAGGGCTTAAGCAATGAGCAGTTCTTC.